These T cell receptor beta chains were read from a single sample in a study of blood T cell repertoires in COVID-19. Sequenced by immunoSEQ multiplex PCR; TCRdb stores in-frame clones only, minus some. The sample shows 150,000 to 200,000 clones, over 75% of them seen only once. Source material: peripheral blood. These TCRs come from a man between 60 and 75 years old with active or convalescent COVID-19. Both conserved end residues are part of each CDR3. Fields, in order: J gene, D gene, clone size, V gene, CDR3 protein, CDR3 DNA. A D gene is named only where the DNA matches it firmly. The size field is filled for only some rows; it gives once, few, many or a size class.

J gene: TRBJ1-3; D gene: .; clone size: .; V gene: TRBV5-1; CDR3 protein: CANPPPKLDSGNTIYF; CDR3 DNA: TGCGCCAACCCCCCACCTAAACTAGACTCTGGAAACACCATATATTTT
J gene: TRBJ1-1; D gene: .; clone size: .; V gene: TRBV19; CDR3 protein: CASSAGHVNTEAFF; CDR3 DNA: TGTGCCAGTAGTGCCGGACACGTGAACACTGAAGCTTTCTTT
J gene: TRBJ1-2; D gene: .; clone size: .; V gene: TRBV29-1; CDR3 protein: CSARDTENYGYTF; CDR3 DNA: TGCAGCGCCCGGGACACTGAAAACTATGGCTACACCTTC
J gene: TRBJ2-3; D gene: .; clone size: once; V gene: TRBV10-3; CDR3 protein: CAISEGADTQYF; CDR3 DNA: TGTGCCATCAGTGAAGGGGCAGATACGCAGTATTTT
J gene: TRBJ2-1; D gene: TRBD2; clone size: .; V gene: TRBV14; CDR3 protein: CASSVSGGNYNEQFF; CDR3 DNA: TGTGCCAGCAGCGTTAGCGGGGGAAACTACAATGAGCAGTTCTTC
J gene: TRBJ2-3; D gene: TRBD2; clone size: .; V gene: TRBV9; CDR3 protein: CASSVGGLAESTDTQYF; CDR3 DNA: TGTGCCAGCAGCGTAGGGGGACTAGCGGAAAGCACAGATACGCAGTATTTT
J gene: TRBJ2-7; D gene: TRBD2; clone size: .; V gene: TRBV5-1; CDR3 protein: CASSLTSGGRQYF; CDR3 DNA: TGCGCCAGCAGCCTGACTAGCGGTGGTCGGCAGTACTTC
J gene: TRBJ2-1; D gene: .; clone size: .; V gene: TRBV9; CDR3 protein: CASSVELGGSYNEQFF; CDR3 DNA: TGTGCCAGCAGCGTAGAATTGGGGGGCTCCTACAATGAGCAGTTCTTC
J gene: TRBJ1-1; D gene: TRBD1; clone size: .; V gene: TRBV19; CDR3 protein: CASSPRTGKKNTEAFF; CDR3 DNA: TGTGCCAGTAGCCCCCGGACAGGGAAGAAGAACACTGAAGCTTTCTTT
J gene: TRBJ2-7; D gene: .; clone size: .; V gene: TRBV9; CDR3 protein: CASSPPGQAYEQYF; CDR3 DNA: TGTGCCAGCAGCCCTCCAGGACAAGCCTACGAGCAGTACTTC
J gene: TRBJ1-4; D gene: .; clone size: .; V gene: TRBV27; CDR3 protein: CASSLRGGYEKLFF; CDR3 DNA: TGTGCCAGCAGTTTACGAGGCGGGTATGAAAAACTGTTTTTT
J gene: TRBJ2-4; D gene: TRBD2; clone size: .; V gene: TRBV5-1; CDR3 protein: CASSFLAGGGKNIQYF; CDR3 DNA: TGCGCCAGCAGCTTTCTAGCGGGAGGCGGCAAAAACATTCAGTACTTC
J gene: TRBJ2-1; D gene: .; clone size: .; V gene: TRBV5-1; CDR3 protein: CASTPGFLGSEQFF; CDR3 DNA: TGCGCCAGCACCCCCGGGTTTCTTGGGAGTGAGCAGTTCTTC
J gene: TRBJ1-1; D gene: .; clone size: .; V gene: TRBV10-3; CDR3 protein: CARRVAENTEAFF; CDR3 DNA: TGTGCCAGACGGGTGGCCGAGAACACTGAAGCTTTCTTT
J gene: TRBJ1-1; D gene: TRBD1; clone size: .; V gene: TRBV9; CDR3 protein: CASSSAPGQGIYTEAFF; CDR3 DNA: TGTGCCAGCAGCTCGGCCCCGGGACAGGGGATATACACTGAAGCTTTCTTT
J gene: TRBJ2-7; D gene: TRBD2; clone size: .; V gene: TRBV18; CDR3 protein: CASSRTGGEGLAGRGGFCYEQYF; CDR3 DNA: TGTGCCAGCTCACGTACCGGAGGGGAAGGACTAGCGGGGAGAGGGGGATTTTGCTACGAGCAGTACTTC
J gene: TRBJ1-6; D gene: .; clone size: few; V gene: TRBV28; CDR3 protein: CASSTTDRNSPLHF; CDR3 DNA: TGTGCCAGCAGTACGACAGACAGAAATTCACCCCTCCACTTT
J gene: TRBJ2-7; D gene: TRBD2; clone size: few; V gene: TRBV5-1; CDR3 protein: CASTPGLAGVYEQYF; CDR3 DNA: TGCGCCAGCACACCGGGACTAGCGGGGGTTTACGAGCAGTACTTC
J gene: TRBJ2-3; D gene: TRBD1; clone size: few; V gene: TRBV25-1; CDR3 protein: CASSGGTGGYTDTQYF; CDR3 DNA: TGTGCCAGCAGTGGGGGGACAGGGGGGTACACAGATACGCAGTATTTT
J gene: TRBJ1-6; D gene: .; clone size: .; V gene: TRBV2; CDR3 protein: CASSDEMNSPLHF; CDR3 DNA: TGTGCCAGCAGTGATGAGATGAATTCACCCCTCCACTTT
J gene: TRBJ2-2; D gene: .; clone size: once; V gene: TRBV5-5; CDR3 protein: CASSFPENTGELFF; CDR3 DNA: TGTGCCAGCAGCTTTCCAGAGAACACCGGGGAGCTGTTTTTT
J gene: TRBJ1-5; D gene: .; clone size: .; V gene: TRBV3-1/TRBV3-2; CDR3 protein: CASSPSGGRNQPQHF; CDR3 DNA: TGTGCCAGCAGTCCCTCCGGGGGGCGAAATCAGCCCCAGCATTTT
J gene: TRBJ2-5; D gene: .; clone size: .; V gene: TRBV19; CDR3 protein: CASSIDYSQETQYF; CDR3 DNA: TGTGCCAGTAGTATAGATTACAGCCAAGAGACCCAGTACTTC
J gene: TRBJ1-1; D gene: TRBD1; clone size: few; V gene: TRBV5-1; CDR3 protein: CASRPGTANTEAFF; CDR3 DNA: TGCGCCAGCAGACCCGGGACAGCGAACACTGAAGCTTTCTTT
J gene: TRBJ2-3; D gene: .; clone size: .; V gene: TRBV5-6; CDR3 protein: CASVRWGTDTQYF; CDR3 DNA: TGTGCCAGCGTCAGGTGGGGCACAGATACGCAGTATTTT
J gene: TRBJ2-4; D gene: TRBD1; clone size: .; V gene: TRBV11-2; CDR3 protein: CASPCGTEFPPPKNIQYF; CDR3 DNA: TGTGCCAGTCCGTGTGGGACAGAATTCCCCCCACCCAAAAACATTCAGTACTTC
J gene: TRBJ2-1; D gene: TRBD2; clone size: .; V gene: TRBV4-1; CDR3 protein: CASSQESSGRGNEQFF; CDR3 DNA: TGCGCCAGCAGCCAAGAGTCTAGCGGGAGGGGGAATGAGCAGTTCTTC
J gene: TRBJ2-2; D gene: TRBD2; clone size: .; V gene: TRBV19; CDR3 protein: CASSPLAGGPAGELFF; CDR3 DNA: TGTGCCAGTAGCCCACTAGCGGGAGGGCCCGCCGGGGAGCTGTTTTTT
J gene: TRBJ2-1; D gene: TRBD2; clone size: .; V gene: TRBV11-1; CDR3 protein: CASRSPSGGANEQFF; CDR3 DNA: TGTGCCAGCAGGTCTCCTAGCGGGGGGGCCAACGAGCAGTTCTTC
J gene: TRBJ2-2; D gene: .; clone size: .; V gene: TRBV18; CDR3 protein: CASSPGGVMNTGELFF; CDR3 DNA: TGTGCCAGCTCCCCCGGAGGGGTAATGAACACCGGGGAGCTGTTTTTT
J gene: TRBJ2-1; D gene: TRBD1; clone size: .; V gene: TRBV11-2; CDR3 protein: CASSFRTGGNNEQFF; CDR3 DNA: TGTGCCAGCAGCTTCAGGACAGGGGGGAACAATGAGCAGTTCTTC
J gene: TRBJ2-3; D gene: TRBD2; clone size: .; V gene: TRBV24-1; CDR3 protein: CATSDLGRTSGGSDTQYF; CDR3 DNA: TGTGCCACCAGTGATTTGGGTAGGACTAGCGGGGGGTCAGATACGCAGTATTTT
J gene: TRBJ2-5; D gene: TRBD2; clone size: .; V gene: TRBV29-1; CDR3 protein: CSVESSSGSGGTQYF; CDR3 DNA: TGCAGCGTTGAGAGCTCCAGCGGGAGCGGCGGGACCCAGTACTTC
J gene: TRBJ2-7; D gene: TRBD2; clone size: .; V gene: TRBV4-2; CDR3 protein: CASSQGLAGDEQYF; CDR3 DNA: TGTGCCAGCAGCCAAGGCCTAGCGGGAGACGAGCAGTACTTC
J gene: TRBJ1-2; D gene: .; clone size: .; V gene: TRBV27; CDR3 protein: CASTAGYGDGYTF; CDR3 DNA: TGTGCCAGCACGGCAGGGTATGGGGATGGCTACACCTTC
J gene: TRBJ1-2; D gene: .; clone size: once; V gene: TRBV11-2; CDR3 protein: CASSSGIYGYTF; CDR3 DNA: TGTGCCAGCAGCTCCGGTATCTATGGCTACACCTTC
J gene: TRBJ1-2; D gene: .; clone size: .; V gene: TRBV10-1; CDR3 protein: CASSEFGGVNYGYTF; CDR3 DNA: TGCGCCAGCAGTGAGTTCGGGGGGGTTAACTATGGCTACACCTTC
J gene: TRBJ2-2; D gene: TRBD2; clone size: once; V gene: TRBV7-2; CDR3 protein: CASSWEGTNTGELFF; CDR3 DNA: TGTGCCAGCAGCTGGGAGGGAACTAACACCGGGGAGCTGTTTTTT
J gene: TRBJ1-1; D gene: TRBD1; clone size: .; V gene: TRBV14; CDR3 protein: CASSLLGDRGNLNTEAFF; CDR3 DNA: TGTGCCAGCAGCCTCCTAGGGGACAGGGGAAATTTGAACACTGAAGCTTTCTTT
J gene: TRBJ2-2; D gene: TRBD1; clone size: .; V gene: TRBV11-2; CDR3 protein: CASSLGQGNAGELFF; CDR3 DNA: TGTGCCAGCAGCCTGGGACAGGGGAATGCCGGGGAGCTGTTTTTT
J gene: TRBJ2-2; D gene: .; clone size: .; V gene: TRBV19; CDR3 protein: CASSMGAWELFF; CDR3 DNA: TGTGCCAGTAGTATGGGGGCATGGGAGCTGTTTTTT
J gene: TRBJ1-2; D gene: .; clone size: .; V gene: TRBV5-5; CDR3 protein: CASSRLGLEAYTF; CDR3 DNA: TGTGCCAGCAGCCGGCTGGGACTTGAGGCCTACACCTTC
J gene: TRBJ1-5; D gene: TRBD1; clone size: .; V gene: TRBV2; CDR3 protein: CASSYGRDRGDNQPQHF; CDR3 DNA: TGTGCCAGCAGCTACGGCCGGGACAGGGGGGATAATCAGCCCCAGCATTTT
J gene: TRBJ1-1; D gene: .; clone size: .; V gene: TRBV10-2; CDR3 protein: CASSEPLGGRGGTEAFF; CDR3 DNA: TGCGCCAGCAGTGAGCCGCTTGGTGGGCGGGGTGGGACTGAAGCTTTCTTT
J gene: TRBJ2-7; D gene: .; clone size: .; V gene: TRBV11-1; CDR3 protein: CASSSDSESYEQYF; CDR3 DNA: TGTGCCAGCAGCTCCGACAGTGAATCCTACGAGCAGTACTTC
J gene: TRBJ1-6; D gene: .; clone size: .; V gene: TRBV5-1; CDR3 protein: CASSLDRVRAPLHF; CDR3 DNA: TGCGCCAGCAGCTTGGACAGGGTTAGGGCACCCCTCCACTTT
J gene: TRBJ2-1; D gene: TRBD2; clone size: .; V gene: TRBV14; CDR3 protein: CASSQALAGANNEQFF; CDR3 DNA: TGTGCCAGCAGCCAAGCCCTAGCGGGGGCCAACAATGAGCAGTTCTTC
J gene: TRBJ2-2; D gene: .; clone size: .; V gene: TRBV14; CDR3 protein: CASSQVQGPGELFF; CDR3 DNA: TGTGCCAGCAGCCAAGTTCAGGGTCCCGGGGAGCTGTTTTTT
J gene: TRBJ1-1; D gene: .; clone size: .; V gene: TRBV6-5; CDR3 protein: CASSRSRQGGTEAFF; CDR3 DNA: TGTGCCAGCAGTCGGTCCCGGCAAGGAGGTACTGAAGCTTTCTTT
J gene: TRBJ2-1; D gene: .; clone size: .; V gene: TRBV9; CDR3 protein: CASSDQVERNEQFF; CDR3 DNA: TGTGCCAGCAGCGACCAAGTGGAGAGGAATGAGCAGTTCTTC
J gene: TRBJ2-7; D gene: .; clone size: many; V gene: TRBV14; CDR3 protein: CASSLGPQRSGQYF; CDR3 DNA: TGTGCCAGCAGTCTCGGCCCCCAGCGGTCGGGGCAGTACTTC
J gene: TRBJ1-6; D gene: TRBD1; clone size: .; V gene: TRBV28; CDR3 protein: CASGVSGTAYNSPLHF; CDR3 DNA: TGTGCCAGCGGAGTTTCTGGGACAGCCTATAATTCACCCCTCCACTTT